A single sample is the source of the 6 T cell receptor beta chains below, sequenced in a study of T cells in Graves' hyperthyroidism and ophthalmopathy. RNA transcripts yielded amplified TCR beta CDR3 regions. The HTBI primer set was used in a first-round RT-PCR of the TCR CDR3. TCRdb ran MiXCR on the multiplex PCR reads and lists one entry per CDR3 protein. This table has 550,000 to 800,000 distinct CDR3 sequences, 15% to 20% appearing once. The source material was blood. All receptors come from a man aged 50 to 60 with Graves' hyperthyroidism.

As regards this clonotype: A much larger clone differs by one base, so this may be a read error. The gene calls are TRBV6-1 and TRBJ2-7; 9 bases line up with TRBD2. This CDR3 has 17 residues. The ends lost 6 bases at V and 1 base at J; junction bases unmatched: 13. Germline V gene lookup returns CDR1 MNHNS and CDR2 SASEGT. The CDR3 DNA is TGTGCCAGCAGCGTAGGGGCTAGCGGGATCCGTTCCTACGAGCAGTACTTC. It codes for CASSVGASGIRSYEQYF.

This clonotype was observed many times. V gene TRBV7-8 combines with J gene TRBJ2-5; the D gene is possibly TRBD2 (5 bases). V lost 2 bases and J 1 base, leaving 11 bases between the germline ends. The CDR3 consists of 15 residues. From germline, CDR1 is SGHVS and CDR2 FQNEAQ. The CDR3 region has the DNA TGTGCCAGCAGCTTACTACGGGGAGCCCAAGAGACCCAGTACTTC. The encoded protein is CASSLLRGAQETQYF.

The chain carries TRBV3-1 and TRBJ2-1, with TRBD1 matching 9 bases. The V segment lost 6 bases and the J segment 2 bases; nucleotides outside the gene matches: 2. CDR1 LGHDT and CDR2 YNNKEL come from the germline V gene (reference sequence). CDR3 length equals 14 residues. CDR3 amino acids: CASRTGGAYNEQFF. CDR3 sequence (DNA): TGTGCCAGCAGGACAGGGGGGGCCTACAATGAGCAGTTCTTC.

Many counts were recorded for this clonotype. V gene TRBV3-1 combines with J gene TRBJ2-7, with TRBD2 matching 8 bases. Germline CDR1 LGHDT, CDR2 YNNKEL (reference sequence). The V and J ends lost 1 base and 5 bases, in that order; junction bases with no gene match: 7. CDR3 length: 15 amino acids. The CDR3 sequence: CASSQALGLVNEQYF. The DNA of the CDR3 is TGTGCCAGCAGCCAAGCCCTGGGACTAGTTAACGAGCAGTACTTC.

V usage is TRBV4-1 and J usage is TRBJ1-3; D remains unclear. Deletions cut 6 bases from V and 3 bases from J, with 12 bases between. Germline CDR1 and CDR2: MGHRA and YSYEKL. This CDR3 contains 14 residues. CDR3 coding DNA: TGCGCCAGCAGTCCTCTCGGGGTTGGAAACACCATATATTTT. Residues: CASSPLGVGNTIYF.

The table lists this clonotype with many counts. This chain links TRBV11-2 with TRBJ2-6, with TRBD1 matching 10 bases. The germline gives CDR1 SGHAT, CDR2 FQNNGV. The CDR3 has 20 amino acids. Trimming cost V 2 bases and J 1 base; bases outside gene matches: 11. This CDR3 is CASSLIRDRGRRSGANVLTF. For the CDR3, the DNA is TGTGCCAGCAGCTTAATCCGAGACAGGGGGCGAAGGTCTGGGGCCAACGTCCTGACTTTC. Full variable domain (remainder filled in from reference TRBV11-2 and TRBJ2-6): EAGVAQSPRYKIIEKRQSVAFWCNPISGHATLYWYQQILGQGPKLLIQFQNNGVVDDSQLPKDRFSAERLKGVDSTLKIQPAKLEDSAVYLCASSLIRDRGRRSGANVLTFGAGSRLTVL.